This TCR beta chain was documented in a study of beta chain features in type 1 diabetes. All of the isolated RNA was reverse transcribed, so expressed TCRB transcripts were sequenced. Profiled with immunoSEQ multiplex PCR; TCRdb holds only in-frame clones, not every one. The repertoire holds around 300,000 clones, 11% to 15% seen once, with about 6.6% in the top ten. The length of the CDR3 is 14 residues. V was pared by 3 bases and J by 4 bases, with 5 bases of the junction left unmatched. From germline, CDR1 is SGHNT and CDR2 YYREEE (reference sequence). Over 95% purity was reached by all sorted populations.

This TCR derives from a man aged 25-45 years in good health. The source material was central memory CD4+ T cells from blood. The chain recombines TRBV5-4 with TRBJ1-1; 8 bases agree with TRBD1. CDR3 region: CASSWQGAGTEAFF. The CDR3 bases are TGTGCCAGCAGCTGGCAGGGGGCTGGCACTGAAGCTTTCTTT. Using reference TRBV5-4 and TRBJ1-1 for the parts outside the CDR3, the full variable domain is ETGVTQSPTHLIKTRGQQVTLRCSSQSGHNTVSWYQQALGQGPQFIFQYYREEENGRGNFPPRFSGLQFPNYSSELNVNALELDDSALYLCASSWQGAGTEAFFGQGTRLTVV.